These T cell receptor beta chains were read from a single sample in a study of shared clonotypes between healthy human individuals. Sequenced by immunoSEQ multiplex PCR; TCRdb stores in-frame clones only, minus some. The table shows approximately 2.5 million clones, with 85% to 95% occurring only once. Sequenced: naive CD4+ T cells sorted from blood. The receptors here all came from a man between 18 and 35 years old in good health. The CDR3 runs from the conserved cysteine through the conserved F or W. Each record gives: D gene, V gene, clone size, J gene, CDR3 DNA, CDR3 protein. A D gene is named only where the DNA matches it firmly. The size of a clone is reported for some rows only, either as once, few or many, or as a class for expanded clones.

>.|TRBV5-1|.|TRBJ1-6
TGCGCCAGCAGCTTGGCCCCGGGACAAGGGAATTCACCCCTCCACTTT
CASSLAPGQGNSPLHF
>.|TRBV4-1|.|TRBJ1-1
TGCGCCAGCAGCCAAGTTAGGAATGTTGAAGCTTTCTTT
CASSQVRNVEAFF
>.|TRBV19|.|TRBJ1-2
TGTGCCAGTAGTATGGAGTCCTTTGGGCCTTATGGCTACACCTTC
CASSMESFGPYGYTF
>TRBD1|TRBV29-1|.|TRBJ2-5
TGCAGCGTTGAAAAGGGGACAGGGGCCCAAGAGACCCAGTACTTC
CSVEKGTGAQETQYF
>TRBD2|TRBV6-6|.|TRBJ2-1
TGTGCCAGCACCCTCGGGGGGGCGGATGAGCAGTTCTTC
CASTLGGADEQFF
>.|TRBV13|.|TRBJ1-4
TGTGCCAGCAGCTTAGGGTTAGCCTGGCAGGTCGAAAAACTGTTTTTT
CASSLGLAWQVEKLFF
>.|TRBV2|.|TRBJ2-7
TGTGCCAGCAGTGATGATTGGCAATCCTACGAGCAGTACTTC
CASSDDWQSYEQYF
>.|TRBV6-1|.|TRBJ1-4
TGTGCCAGCAGTGTGGGGGCAGGCCCTACCGAAAAACTGTTTTTT
CASSVGAGPTEKLFF
>.|TRBV30|.|TRBJ1-6
TGTGCCTGGAGTGGGGTAACGGGGACCTTCAATTCACCCCTCCACTTT
CAWSGVTGTFNSPLHF
>.|TRBV7-2|.|TRBJ2-1
TGTGCCAGCAGCTTAGACGGCCCTGGATACAATGAGCAGTTCTTC
CASSLDGPGYNEQFF
>.|TRBV5-1|.|TRBJ2-1
TGCGCCAGCAGTTCCGAAACGGGCAGTGAGCAGTTCTTC
CASSSETGSEQFF
>.|TRBV6-1|.|TRBJ2-7
TGTGCCAGCAGCGTACCTCCCAGGTACGAGCAGTACTTC
CASSVPPRYEQYF
>TRBD1|TRBV11-2|.|TRBJ1-4
TGTGCCAGCAGCCCACGGGCCCCAACAGGGGGCCATGAAAAACTGTTTTTT
CASSPRAPTGGHEKLFF
>.|TRBV4-3|.|TRBJ2-7
TGCGCCAGCAGCCAAGTGTGGGGTGAAAGCTACGAGCAGTACTTC
CASSQVWGESYEQYF
>.|TRBV6-1|.|TRBJ1-1
TGTGCCAGCAGGGTGGAAGGGGAGGCTTTCTTT
CASRVEGEAFF
>.|TRBV30|.|TRBJ2-5
TGTGCCTGGAGTGGAGGTTACCAAGAGACCCAGTACTTC
CAWSGGYQETQYF
>.|TRBV11-2|once|TRBJ2-7
TGTGCCAGCAGCGCTTTCGGTGGGCCCTTTGACGAGCAGTACTTC
CASSAFGGPFDEQYF
>TRBD2|TRBV5-4|.|TRBJ2-4
TGTGCCAGCAGCTGGACTAGCACAAACATTCAGTACTTC
CASSWTSTNIQYF
>TRBD1|TRBV7-2|.|TRBJ2-7
TGTGCCAGCGGCAAATTTCCGGGACAGGGCTCCTACGAGCAGTACTTC
CASGKFPGQGSYEQYF
>.|TRBV30|.|TRBJ2-2
TGTGCCTGGAGAAGGGACTTTACCACCGGGGAGCTGTTTTTT
CAWRRDFTTGELFF
>TRBD2|TRBV7-2|.|TRBJ2-7
TGTGCCAGCAGCAACGCCGGGACTAGCGGGGTTTACGAGCAGTACTTC
CASSNAGTSGVYEQYF
>.|TRBV6-1|.|TRBJ2-7
TGTGCCAGCAGGGGGACTCGACAGGGAATCTCCGAGCAGTACTTC
CASRGTRQGISEQYF
>TRBD1|TRBV6-6|.|TRBJ1-6
TGTGCCAGCAGTTACTCTGGTCAGGGGGTATCACCCCTCCACTTT
CASSYSGQGVSPLHF
>.|TRBV27|.|TRBJ2-1
TGTGCCAGCAGTTTATCCACAGTCCCCTCAAATGAGCAGTTCTTC
CASSLSTVPSNEQFF
>TRBD1|TRBV28|.|TRBJ1-2
TGTGCCATCGGAGCCCCCCTGCTGGGACAGGGAACGAATGGCTACACCTTC
CAIGAPLLGQGTNGYTF
>.|TRBV29-1|.|TRBJ2-2
TGCAGCGTTTTTAAGGGTTCGAACACCGGGGAGCTGTTTTTT
CSVFKGSNTGELFF
>TRBD2|TRBV7-9|.|TRBJ2-1
TGTGCCAGCAGCTTAGGGGTAGCGGGAGATAATGAGCAGTTCTTC
CASSLGVAGDNEQFF
>.|TRBV10-2|.|TRBJ1-4
TGCGCCAGCAGGACGGGGGGGGGCCCGTCTAATGAAAAACTGTTTTTT
CASRTGGGPSNEKLFF
>.|TRBV27|once|TRBJ2-1
TGTGCCAGCACCGGGTACAATGAGCAGTTCTTC
CASTGYNEQFF
>.|TRBV6-5|.|TRBJ1-1
TGTGCCAGCAAAGAAAACACTGAAGCTTTCTTT
CASKENTEAFF
>.|TRBV21-1|.|TRBJ2-2
TGTGCCAGCAGCATCGCTAGCGGGAGGAGTAACACCGGGGAGCTGTTTTTT
CASSIASGRSNTGELFF
>.|TRBV9|.|TRBJ2-1
TGTGCCAGCAGCGCGAGGGTTGGGACTCTCTACAATGAGCAGTTCTTC
CASSARVGTLYNEQFF
>.|TRBV5-6|.|TRBJ1-4
TGTGCCAGCAGCTTACGGGGGTTAGGAGAAAAACTGTTTTTT
CASSLRGLGEKLFF
>TRBD2|TRBV6-1|.|TRBJ2-7
TGTGCCAGCAAGCCAGCGGGAGGGTTCTACGAGCAGTACTTC
CASKPAGGFYEQYF
>TRBD2|TRBV5-4|.|TRBJ2-3
TGTGCCAGCAGCTTTACTAGCGGGAGGCCAGATACGCAGTATTTT
CASSFTSGRPDTQYF
>.|TRBV6-5|.|TRBJ1-1
TGTGCCAGCAGTTACAGGAACACTGAAGCTTTCTTT
CASSYRNTEAFF
>.|TRBV18|.|TRBJ2-1
TGTGCCAGCTCACCGTTTCTAACCAACGCCAACCGAGGGAATGAGCAGTTCTTC
CASSPFLTNANRGNEQFF
>.|TRBV6-5|.|TRBJ2-4
TGTGCCAGCAGTTACGGTGGGAGTAGCAACATTCAGTACTTC
CASSYGGSSNIQYF
>TRBD1|TRBV5-1|.|TRBJ1-6
TGCGCCAGCAGCGAAATGGGACAGGGGAATTCACCCCTCCACTTT
CASSEMGQGNSPLHF
>TRBD2|TRBV7-2|.|TRBJ2-5
TGTGCCAGCAGCTTAAATGGACTAGCGGGGGGGGAGACCCAGTACTTC
CASSLNGLAGGETQYF
>TRBD1|TRBV6-4|.|TRBJ2-1
TGTGCCAGCAGTGACTCGGACAGGGCGAGTTACAATGAGCAGTTCTTC
CASSDSDRASYNEQFF
>TRBD2|TRBV7-2|.|TRBJ2-1
TGTGCCAGCAGCTTAGCGGCAAGCGGGGTCACGAGTTACAATGAGCAGTTCTTC
CASSLAASGVTSYNEQFF
>.|TRBV14|once|TRBJ1-2
TGTGCCAGCAGCCAACTTGGGTCTCGCTATGGCTACACCTTC
CASSQLGSRYGYTF
>TRBD1|TRBV19|.|TRBJ1-1
TGTGCCAGTAGTATCGGGACAGCGCTCAACCGGAACACTGAAGCTTTCTTT
CASSIGTALNRNTEAFF
>.|TRBV18|.|TRBJ2-3
TGTGCCAGCTCACTTGCGGGAACTGATACGCAGTATTTT
CASSLAGTDTQYF
>.|TRBV25-1|few|TRBJ1-1
TGTGCCAGCACCCTTAGGGGGAGAATGAACACTGAAGCTTTCTTT
CASTLRGRMNTEAFF
>TRBD1|TRBV6-1|.|TRBJ1-5
TGTGCCAGCCTTGACAGGGATAAAGATCAGCCCCAGCATTTT
CASLDRDKDQPQHF